These T cell receptor beta chains were read from a single sample in a study of vaccination and CD4 T cells after COVID-19. No antigen has been assigned to these receptors. TCRdb analysed the PCR reads with MiXCR anew, one entry per CDR3 protein. The table includes 7,500 to 10,000 distinct CDR3 sequences, 26% detected once. Source: CD4+ T cells from blood, cultured in vitro, taken after SARS-CoV-2 vaccination. These receptors came from a human donor who had recovered from COVID-19. The conserved cysteine and the conserved F or W are not part of the CDR3 here. Size is stated for part of the rows, as once, few or many counts, or as a class when the clone is expanded.

TRBV24-1	TRBJ2-1	few	ATSGAGVWNEQF
TRBV6-4	TRBJ1-1	few	ASSDSARNTEAF
TRBV7-9	TRBJ1-1	medium-sized	ASSLYRGLRKMERTEAF
TRBV5-4	TRBJ2-3	few	ASSNVGQGTDTQY
TRBV27	TRBJ2-2	few	ASSVWGWDRNTGELF
TRBV7-9	TRBJ1-1	NA	ASSLGTGNTEAF
TRBV6-2/TRBV6-3	TRBJ1-1	NA	ASRRTEGARAEAF
TRBV7-2	TRBJ2-7	NA	ASSFPRGQSSYEQY
TRBV19	TRBJ1-1	NA	ASSTSSRGRWAEAF
TRBV7-2	TRBJ2-7	NA	ASSFAGLYYEQY
TRBV7-9	TRBJ2-7	medium-sized	ASSSWTSGGGVVRY
TRBV29-1	TRBJ2-5	NA	SVDWAGGGMTQY
TRBV10-1	TRBJ2-7	few	ASSDPGPDEQY
TRBV6-2/TRBV6-3	TRBJ2-6	NA	ASKAGVSGANVLT
TRBV28	TRBJ1-6	NA	AGSPTTGIDSPLH
TRBV27	TRBJ1-6	NA	ASSLSGSKNSPLH
TRBV20-1	TRBJ2-3	medium-sized	SARGGVSTTDTQY
TRBV27	TRBJ2-1	NA	ASSFAPSSYNEQF
TRBV7-3	TRBJ2-1	few	ASSSRPLAGGYNEQF
TRBV4-1	TRBJ2-7	NA	ASSPQRGVGEQY
TRBV11-3	TRBJ2-3	few	ASSLAGGVSGTDTQY
TRBV20-1	TRBJ2-2	few	SAQDFRLAGELF
TRBV20-1	TRBJ2-3	NA	SATPSGGAKIETDTQY
TRBV6-2/TRBV6-3	TRBJ1-5	medium-sized	ASSYLQGHQPQH